These T cell receptor beta chains were read from a single sample in a study of control samples from healthy donors and cancer patients. TCRdb's copy holds only in-frame clones and misses some; the assay was immunoSEQ multiplex PCR. The repertoire holds approximately 170,000 clones, with 92% as singletons. The sequencing input was blood. These TCRs come from a woman aged 25-40 years in good health. Both conserved end residues are part of each CDR3. A D gene is named only where the DNA matches it firmly. Where a row states a size, it is once, few, many or the class of an expanded clone; other rows omit it.

V gene	J gene	D gene	clone size	CDR3 DNA	CDR3 protein
TRBV7-9	TRBJ2-7	TRBD1	NA	TGTGCCAGCAGCAGGACAGGGGTTTCCTACGAGCAGTACTTC	CASSRTGVSYEQYF
TRBV5-1	TRBJ2-2	NA	NA	TGCGCCAGCAGCTTGGACATACTATACACCGGGGAGCTGTTTTTT	CASSLDILYTGELFF
TRBV28	TRBJ1-2	TRBD1	NA	TGTGCCAGCAAGGGACAGGAGTCTAACTATGGCTACACCTTC	CASKGQESNYGYTF
TRBV11-2	TRBJ2-6	NA	NA	TGTGCCAGCAGCTCGTACCGGGACTGGTCTCTGGGGGCCAACGTCCTGACTTTC	CASSSYRDWSLGANVLTF
TRBV4-3	TRBJ2-7	TRBD2	NA	TGCGCCAGCAGCCAAGATCCGGGAGGGCCCTACGAGCAGTACTTC	CASSQDPGGPYEQYF
TRBV28	TRBJ1-2	TRBD1	once	TGTGCCAGCAGTTTGGACAGGGGGTATGGCTACACCTTC	CASSLDRGYGYTF
TRBV6-5	TRBJ2-1	TRBD2	NA	TGTGCCAGCAGTTCAGGATATAGCGGGAGTTTTAATGAGCAGTTCTTC	CASSSGYSGSFNEQFF
TRBV4-3	TRBJ2-5	NA	NA	TGCGCCAGCAGCCAAGGGGTGACCCGGGACGGCCAAGAGACCCAGTACTTC	CASSQGVTRDGQETQYF
TRBV6-6	TRBJ1-4	TRBD1	NA	TGTGCCAGCAGTTACTCGGGACAGGGAAATGAAAAACTGTTTTTT	CASSYSGQGNEKLFF
TRBV3-1/TRBV3-2	TRBJ1-5	TRBD1	few	TGTGCCAGCAGCCAGGGGACAGGGGCGAATCAGCCCCAGCATTTT	CASSQGTGANQPQHF
TRBV5-1	TRBJ2-1	NA	NA	TGCGCCAGCAGCCCCGACAGGGAGGGGTACAATGAGCAGTTCTTC	CASSPDREGYNEQFF